The clone carrying this T cell receptor beta chain was observed at least ten times. Antigen specificity is unknown. Trimming removed 1 base from V and 4 bases from J, with 8 bases in between. This CDR3 contains 12 residues. Germline V lookup: CDR1 DFQATT, CDR2 SNEGSKA (reference sequence). Molecules of cDNA were individually given unique molecular identifiers that were attached to them. TCRdb fed the 5' RACE reads into MiXCR, producing one record per CDR3 protein. The table includes 98,000 or so distinct CDR3 sequences, roughly an eighth detected once. This entry comes from a study of early T cells in non-severe SARS-CoV-2 infection. Looking at the study overall: RNA in bulk from unsorted whole blood was sequenced, and chains were unpaired.

Study findings and constraints: The matching step, a VDJdb search, favored anti-spike CD8 responses and missed private and CD4 specificities.

The specimen sequenced was whole blood. This clonotype was obtained from an adult who was a healthcare worker with PCR-confirmed SARS-CoV-2 infection or an uninfected control (not recorded which). J is TRBJ2-7 and V is TRBV20-1; D is perhaps TRBD1 (6 bases). The CDR3 DNA follows: TGCAGTGCTAGAGGACAGGCGTACGAGCAGTACTTC. It encodes CSARGQAYEQYF.